These 22 T cell receptor beta chains were all obtained from the same sample, sequenced in a study of shared T cell receptors in the human thymus. Profiled with immunoSEQ multiplex PCR; TCRdb holds only in-frame clones, not every one. The sample yields 650,000 to 950,000 clones, over 75% seen once. In addition, the sample was reused for a study of human thymus T cells.

The specimen was thymocytes. These receptors came from a girl under three years old with a congenital heart defect.

This clone was detected a few times. V usage is TRBV7-2 and J usage is TRBJ1-2; a possible D gene is TRBD1 (5 bases). The CDR3 covers 13 residues. Trimming stripped 4 bases from V and 3 bases from J, with 9 bases between. Germline V gene sequence: CDR1 SGHTA, CDR2 FQGNSA. DNA of the CDR3: TGTGCCAGCAGCTCGGACAATTACTATGGCTACACCTTC. This gives the protein CASSSDNYYGYTF.

V is TRBV6-6 and J is TRBJ2-2; the D gene is possibly TRBD2 (5 bases). Germline V CDR1 and CDR2: MNHNY, SVGAGI (reference sequence). The CDR3 contains 15 residues. Trimming removed 7 bases at V and 7 bases at J, with 19 bases between. The chain's CDR3 is CASTFEADLHGELFF. CDR3 nucleotide sequence: TGTGCCAGCACCTTTGAAGCGGACCTCCACGGGGAGCTGTTTTTT.

This chain joins TRBV7-3 and TRBJ1-1, with 9 bases identical to TRBD1. Unmatched junction bases numbered 2, after V lost 2 bases and J lost 1 base. The germline gives CDR1 SGHTA, CDR2 FQGTGA. The CDR3 consists of 15 residues. This CDR3 is CASSLGGQGNTEAFF. The CDR3, as DNA: TGTGCCAGCAGCTTAGGGGGACAGGGGAACACTGAAGCTTTCTTT.

The CDR3 sequence: CASSQIKQGGWYEQYF. The CDR3 DNA is TGTGCCAGCAGCCAAATTAAACAGGGGGGATGGTACGAGCAGTACTTC. V usage is TRBV4-2 and J usage is TRBJ2-7, with 8 positions matching TRBD1. J was trimmed by 4 bases and V by 2 bases; bases with no gene match: 10. The CDR3 runs 16 residues. Germline loops: CDR1 LGHNA, CDR2 YNFKEQ.

This clone was found a few times. The rearrangement joins TRBV6-5 to TRBJ2-1; possibly TRBD1 for D (6 bases). The CDR3 is made up of 13 amino acids. Germline CDR1 is MNHEY and CDR2 is SVGAGI. Trimming took off 8 bases at V and 0 bases at J, with 8 bases between the two ends. The CDR3 sequence is CASQGPSYNEQFF. CDR3 nucleotides: TGTGCCAGCCAGGGGCCCTCCTACAATGAGCAGTTCTTC.

The rearrangement joins TRBV28 to TRBJ1-1, with 7 bases matching TRBD1. V lost 5 bases to trimming and J lost 1 base; unmatched junction nucleotides: 7. The CDR3 covers 15 residues. CDR1 is MDHEN, CDR2 SYDVKM, per germline. The CDR3 reads CASSTTGLANTEAFF. In DNA, the CDR3 is TGTGCCAGCAGTACGACAGGGTTGGCGAACACTGAAGCTTTCTTT. The full variable domain, completed using reference TRBV28 and TRBJ1-1, is DVKVTQSSRYLVKRTGEKVFLECVQDMDHENMFWYRQDPGLGLRLIYFSYDVKMKEKGDIPEGYSVSREKKERFSLILESASTNQTSMYLCASSTTGLANTEAFFGQGTRLTVV.

The chain has TRBV5-1 and TRBJ1-6; 9 nucleotides agree with TRBD1. Germline assignment: CDR1 SGHRS and CDR2 YFSETQ. With V trimmed by 0 bases and J by 9 bases, 4 bases remained unmatched. The CDR3 totals 15 residues. CDR3: CASSLVAGQGSPLHF. CDR3 nucleotides: TGCGCCAGCAGCTTGGTCGCGGGACAGGGTTCACCCCTCCACTTT.

V is TRBV5-1 and J is TRBJ2-2; TRBD1 matches at 9 bases. From germline, CDR1 is SGHRS and CDR2 YFSETQ. V was pared by 5 bases and J by 0 bases, with 14 bases of the junction left unmatched. The CDR3 has 19 residues. This chain's CDR3 is CASSNKTYRGPPNTGELFF. CDR3 nucleotides: TGCGCCAGCAGTAATAAAACCTACAGGGGGCCCCCGAACACCGGGGAGCTGTTTTTT.

The V gene is TRBV5-1, the J gene TRBJ1-1, with D hard to call. The V end lost 1 base, the J end lost 0 bases, and 10 bases lay between the germline ends. CDR1 is SGHRS, CDR2 YFSETQ, per germline. The CDR3 is 15 residues long. CDR3 in DNA: TGCGCCAGCAGCTTGCCAGGCCGGATGAACACTGAAGCTTTCTTT. Its protein product is CASSLPGRMNTEAFF. Full variable domain (rest looked up from reference TRBV5-1 and TRBJ1-1): KAGVTQTPRYLIKTRGQQVTLSCSPISGHRSVSWYQQTPGQGLQFLFEYFSETQRNKGNFPGRFSGRQFSNSRSEMNVSTLELGDSALYLCASSLPGRMNTEAFFGQGTRLTVV.

The count of this clone is one. The junction departs from germline at one end; a sequencing error may be responsible. The gene calls are TRBV7-7 and TRBJ2-1, with D perhaps matching TRBD1 (6 bases). CDR1 is SSHAT and CDR2 is FNYEAQ in the germline V gene (reference sequence). The CDR3 loop spans 20 amino acids. CDR3 protein: CASSLGATGRTRKVDNEQFF. As DNA, the CDR3 is TGTGCTAGCAGCTTAGGGGCGACAGGTAGGACAAGAAAGGTGGACAATGAGCAGTTCTTC.

The V gene is TRBV15, the J gene TRBJ2-4; D is perhaps TRBD1 (5 bases). CDR1 is LNHNV, CDR2 YYDKDF, per germline (reference sequence). Trimming left V 1 base short and J 7 bases short, with 26 bases between. This CDR3 is 19 amino acids long. The CDR3 protein is CATSRGPPYLGQLVNIQYF. The CDR3 DNA is TGTGCCACCAGCAGAGGCCCTCCGTATCTGGGGCAGCTCGTGAACATTCAGTACTTC.

The chain is built from TRBV25-1 and TRBJ2-1; TRBD1 is a possible D gene (6 bases). Germline V gene data show CDR1 as MGHDK and CDR2 as SYGVNS. The CDR3 is made up of 14 amino acids. Trimming stripped 4 bases from V and 10 bases from J, with 17 bases between. The CDR3 spells CASSVPRDTGEQFF. CDR3 coding DNA: TGTGCCAGCAGTGTCCCCCGGGACACTGGCGAGCAGTTCTTC.

The chain has TRBV4-2 and TRBJ2-7; no firm D call. V was cut by 5 bases and J by 3 bases, with 17 bases left in between. The CDR3 is 15 residues long. CDR1 and CDR2 from the germline V gene are LGHNA and YNFKEQ. The CDR3 region is CASSDENRFFYEQYF. Written as DNA, the CDR3 is TGTGCCAGCAGCGACGAAAACAGATTTTTCTACGAGCAGTACTTC.

The chain recombines TRBV10-3 with TRBJ1-4; TRBD1 matches at 9 bases. Germline V lookup: CDR1 ENHRY, CDR2 SYGVKD. The CDR3 has 16 residues. V dropped 2 bases and J dropped 8; count of bases not matched to a gene: 9. The CDR3 DNA sequence: TGTGCCATCAGTGAGCCTACGACAGGGGGTAACGAAAAACTGTTTTTT. This translates into CAISEPTTGGNEKLFF.

This chain uses TRBV15 with TRBJ1-5; perhaps TRBD1 as D (5 bases). Germline CDR1 LNHNV, CDR2 YYDKDF (reference sequence). This CDR3 is built from 15 residues. The germline V and J ends were trimmed by 0 bases and 11 bases, with 17 bases remaining between them. The CDR3 DNA is TGTGCCACCAGCAGAGATGCTAAGGGGTCTATGGCCCAGCATTTT. Translated, it gives CATSRDAKGSMAQHF.

The chain carries TRBV7-2 and TRBJ1-6; a weak D match, TRBD1 (5 bases). Germline loops: CDR1 SGHTA, CDR2 FQGNSA. The CDR3 covers 16 residues. V was clipped by 3 bases and J by 10 bases, with 19 bases between them. Here the CDR3 reads CASSFRAPSPYSPLHF. DNA of the CDR3: TGTGCCAGCAGCTTCAGGGCGCCCAGTCCCTACTCACCCCTCCACTTT.

The chain carries TRBV29-1 and TRBJ2-1; TRBD1 matches at 7 bases. Germline V lookup: CDR1 SQVTM, CDR2 ANQGSEA. The CDR3 has 13 amino acids. Germline trimming cut 1 base from V and 15 bases from J; bases unmatched to any gene: 12. CDR3 region: CSVEGKSRTGGFF. The CDR3 region has the DNA TGCAGCGTTGAAGGGAAGAGCAGGACAGGTGGGTTCTTC.

This chain connects TRBV19 to TRBJ2-5, with 9 bases lining up with TRBD1. The CDR3 is 16 amino acids. Germline CDR1 and CDR2: LNHDA and SQIVND (reference sequence). Trimming cost V 2 bases and J 2 bases; bases outside gene matches: 6. The CDR3 sequence is CASSINRTGAQETQYF. CDR3 bases: TGTGCCAGTAGTATAAACAGGACAGGGGCTCAAGAGACCCAGTACTTC.

A word on this clone: An end of the junction does not agree with germline; a read error may underlie this. V is TRBV6-1 and J is TRBJ2-7; 9 bases fit TRBD1. The CDR3 contains 15 residues. Germline loops: CDR1 MNHNS, CDR2 SASEGT. As DNA, the CDR3 is TGTGCCAGCACTGAATGGGACAGGGCCCAATTTAGCGTGGACTTC. Translation: CASTEWDRAQFSVDF.

V and J are TRBV7-9 and TRBJ1-2; 9 nucleotides line up with TRBD1. Germline V gene lookup returns CDR1 SEHNR and CDR2 FQNEAQ (reference sequence). The CDR3 has 16 amino acids. The V gene end was trimmed by 1 base and the J gene end by 5 bases; junction bases not matched to a gene: 8. CDR3 loop: CASSLELQGAGYGYTF. In DNA, the CDR3 is TGTGCCAGCAGCTTAGAATTACAGGGGGCTGGGTATGGCTACACCTTC.

In DNA, the CDR3 is TGTGCCAGCAGGAGACAACTGTATAGGGGTGCCGTGGCAGAGAACTATGGCTACACCTTC. Translating it yields CASRRQLYRGAVAENYGYTF. The chain is built from TRBV5-4 and TRBJ1-2; tentatively, D is TRBD1 (5 bases). With 5 bases removed from V and 2 bases from J, the gap between germline ends came to 31 bases. The CDR3 has 20 amino acids. The germline CDR1 and CDR2 sequences are SGHNT and YYREEE (reference sequence).

This chain connects TRBV11-3 to TRBJ2-1; D uncertain. The V gene lost 0 bases and the J gene lost 6 bases, with 12 bases spanning the gap. The V gene's germline CDR1 is SGHNT and CDR2 YENEEA. There are 15 residues in the CDR3. CDR3 sequence: CASSLDLYNSNEQFF. CDR3 in DNA: TGTGCCAGCAGCTTAGATCTGTATAACAGCAATGAGCAGTTCTTC. Combining the CDR3 with reference TRBV11-3 and TRBJ2-1 gives the whole variable domain EAGVVQSPRYKIIEKKQPVAFWCNPISGHNTLYWYLQNLGQGPELLIRYENEEAVDDSQLPKDRFSAERLKGVDSTLKIQPAELGDSAVYLCASSLDLYNSNEQFFGPGTRLTVL.